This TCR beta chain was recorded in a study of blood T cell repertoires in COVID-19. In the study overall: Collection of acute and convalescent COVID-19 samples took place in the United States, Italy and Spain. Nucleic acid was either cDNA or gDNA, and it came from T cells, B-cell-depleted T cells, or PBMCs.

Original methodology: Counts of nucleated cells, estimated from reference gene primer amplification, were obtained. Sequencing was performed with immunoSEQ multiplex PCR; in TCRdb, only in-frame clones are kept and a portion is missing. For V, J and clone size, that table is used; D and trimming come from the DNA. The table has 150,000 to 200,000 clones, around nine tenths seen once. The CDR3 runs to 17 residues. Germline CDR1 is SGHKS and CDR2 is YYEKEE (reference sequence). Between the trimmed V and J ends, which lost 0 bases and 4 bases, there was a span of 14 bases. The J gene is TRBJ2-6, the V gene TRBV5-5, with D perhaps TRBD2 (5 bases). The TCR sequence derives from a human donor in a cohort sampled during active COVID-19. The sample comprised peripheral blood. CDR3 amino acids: CASSLEVRGSGANVLTF. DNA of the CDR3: TGTGCCAGCAGCTTGGAGGTTCGGGGATCCGGGGCCAACGTCCTGACTTTC. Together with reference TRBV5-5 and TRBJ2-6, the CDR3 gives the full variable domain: DAGVTQSPTHLIKTRGQQVTLRCSPISGHKSVSWYQQVLGQGPQFIFQYYEKEERGRGNFPDRFSARQFPNYSSELNVNALLLGDSALYLCASSLEVRGSGANVLTFGAGSRLTVL.